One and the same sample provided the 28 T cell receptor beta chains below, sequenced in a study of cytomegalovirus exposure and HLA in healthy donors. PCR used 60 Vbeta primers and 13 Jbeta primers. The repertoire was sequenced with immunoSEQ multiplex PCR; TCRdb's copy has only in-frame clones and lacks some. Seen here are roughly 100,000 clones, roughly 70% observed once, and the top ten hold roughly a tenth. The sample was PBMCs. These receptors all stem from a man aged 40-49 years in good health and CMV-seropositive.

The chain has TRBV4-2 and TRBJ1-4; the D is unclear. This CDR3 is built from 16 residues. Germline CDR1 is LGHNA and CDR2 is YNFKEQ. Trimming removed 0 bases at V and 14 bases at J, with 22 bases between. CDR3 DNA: TGTGCCAGCAGCCAAGAGGGCACCGGACCGGTCCGGAGGCTGTTTTTT. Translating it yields CASSQEGTGPVRRLFF.

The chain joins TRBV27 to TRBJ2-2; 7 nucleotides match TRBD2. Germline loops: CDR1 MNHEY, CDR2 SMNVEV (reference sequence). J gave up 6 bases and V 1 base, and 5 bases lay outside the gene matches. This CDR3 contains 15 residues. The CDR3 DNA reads TGTGCCAGCAGTTTATTCACTAGCGTCGCCGGGGAGCTGTTTTTT. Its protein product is CASSLFTSVAGELFF.

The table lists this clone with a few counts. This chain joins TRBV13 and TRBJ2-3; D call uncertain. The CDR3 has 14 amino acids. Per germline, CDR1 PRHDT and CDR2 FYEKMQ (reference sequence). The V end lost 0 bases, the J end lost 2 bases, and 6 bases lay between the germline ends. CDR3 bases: TGTGCCAGCAGCTTAGGACATGTCACAGATACGCAGTATTTT. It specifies CASSLGHVTDTQYF.

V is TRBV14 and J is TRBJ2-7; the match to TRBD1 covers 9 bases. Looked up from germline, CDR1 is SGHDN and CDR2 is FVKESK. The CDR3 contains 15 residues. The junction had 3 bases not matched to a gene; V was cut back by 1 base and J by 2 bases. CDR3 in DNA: TGTGCCAGCAGCCAAGGATGGGACAGGGCCTACGAGCAGTACTTC. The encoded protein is CASSQGWDRAYEQYF.

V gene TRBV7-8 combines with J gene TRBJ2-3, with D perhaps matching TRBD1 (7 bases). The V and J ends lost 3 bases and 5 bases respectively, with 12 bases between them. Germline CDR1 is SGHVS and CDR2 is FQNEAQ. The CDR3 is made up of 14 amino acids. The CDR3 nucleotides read TGTGCCAGCAGCTTTCGACAGGGAGGAGATACGCAGTATTTT. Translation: CASSFRQGGDTQYF.

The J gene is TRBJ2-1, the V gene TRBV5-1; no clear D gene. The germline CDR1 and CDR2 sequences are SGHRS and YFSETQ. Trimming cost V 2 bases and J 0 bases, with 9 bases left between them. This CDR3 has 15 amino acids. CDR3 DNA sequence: TGCGCCAGCAGCTTAGGAGTCTACTCCTACAATGAGCAGTTCTTC. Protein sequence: CASSLGVYSYNEQFF.

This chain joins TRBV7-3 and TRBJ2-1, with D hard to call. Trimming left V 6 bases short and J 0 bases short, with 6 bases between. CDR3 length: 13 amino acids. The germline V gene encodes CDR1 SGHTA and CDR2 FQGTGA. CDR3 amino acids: CASRSSSYNEQFF. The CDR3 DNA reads TGTGCCAGCAGGTCTAGCTCCTACAATGAGCAGTTCTTC.

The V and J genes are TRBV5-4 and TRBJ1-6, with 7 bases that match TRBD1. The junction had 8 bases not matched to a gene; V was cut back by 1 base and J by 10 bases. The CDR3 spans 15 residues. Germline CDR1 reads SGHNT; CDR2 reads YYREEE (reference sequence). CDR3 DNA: TGTGCCAGCAGCTTGAGGGGGCTTGGCGGGTCACCCCTCCACTTT. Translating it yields CASSLRGLGGSPLHF.

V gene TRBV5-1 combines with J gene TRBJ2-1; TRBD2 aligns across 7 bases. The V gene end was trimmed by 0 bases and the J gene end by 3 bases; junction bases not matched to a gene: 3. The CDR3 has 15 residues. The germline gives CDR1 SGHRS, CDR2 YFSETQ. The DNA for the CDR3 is TGCGCCAGCAGCTTGGAGGGAGGGCGCTACAATGAGCAGTTCTTC. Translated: CASSLEGGRYNEQFF.

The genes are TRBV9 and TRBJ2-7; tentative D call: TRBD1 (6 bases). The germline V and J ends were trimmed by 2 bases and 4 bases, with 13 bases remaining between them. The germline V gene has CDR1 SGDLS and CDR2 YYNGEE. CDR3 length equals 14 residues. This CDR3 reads CASSVGHWGYEQYF. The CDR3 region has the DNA TGTGCCAGCAGCGTGGGACACTGGGGGTACGAGCAGTACTTC.

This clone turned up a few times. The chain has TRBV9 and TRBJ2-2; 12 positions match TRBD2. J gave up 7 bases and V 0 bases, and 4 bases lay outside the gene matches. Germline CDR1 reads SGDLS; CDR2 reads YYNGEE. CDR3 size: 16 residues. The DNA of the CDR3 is TGTGCCAGCAGCGTAGAACTAGCGGGAGGAGTCGGGGAGCTGTTTTTT. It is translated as CASSVELAGGVGELFF.

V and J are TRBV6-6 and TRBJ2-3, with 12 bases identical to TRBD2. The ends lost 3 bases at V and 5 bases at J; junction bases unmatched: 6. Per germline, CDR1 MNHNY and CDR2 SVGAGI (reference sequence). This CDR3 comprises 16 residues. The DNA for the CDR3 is TGTGCCAGCAGTTATAGACTAGCGGGAGATCTAGATACGCAGTATTTT. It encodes CASSYRLAGDLDTQYF.

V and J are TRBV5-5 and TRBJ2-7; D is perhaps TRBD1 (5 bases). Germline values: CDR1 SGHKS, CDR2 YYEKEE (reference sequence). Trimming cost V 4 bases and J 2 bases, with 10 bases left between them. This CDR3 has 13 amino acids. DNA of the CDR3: TGTGCCAGCAGCCTCCGACAGACCTACGAGCAGTACTTC. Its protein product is CASSLRQTYEQYF.

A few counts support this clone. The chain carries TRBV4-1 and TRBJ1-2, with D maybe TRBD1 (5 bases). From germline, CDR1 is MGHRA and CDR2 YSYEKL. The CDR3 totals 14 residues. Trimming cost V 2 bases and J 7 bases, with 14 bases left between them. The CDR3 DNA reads TGCGCCAGCAGCCAAAAGCAGGGAATGGGTGGCTACACCTTC. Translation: CASSQKQGMGGYTF.

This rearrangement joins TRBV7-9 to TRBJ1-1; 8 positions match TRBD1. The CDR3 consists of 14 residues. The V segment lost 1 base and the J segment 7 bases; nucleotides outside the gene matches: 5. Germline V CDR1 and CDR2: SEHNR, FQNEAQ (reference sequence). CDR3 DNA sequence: TGTGCCAGCAGCTTAGGCGAGACAGGGGTTGAAGCTTTCTTT. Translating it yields CASSLGETGVEAFF.

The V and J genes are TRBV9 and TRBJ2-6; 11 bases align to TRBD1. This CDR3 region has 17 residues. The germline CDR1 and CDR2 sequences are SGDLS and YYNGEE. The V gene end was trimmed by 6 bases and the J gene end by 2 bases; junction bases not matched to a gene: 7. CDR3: CASNRGQGAAGANVLTF. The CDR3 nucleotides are TGTGCCAGCAACCGAGGACAGGGGGCCGCTGGGGCCAACGTCCTGACTTTC.

CDR3 DNA: TGTGCCAGCAGTGATCAACAGGGAAACACCGGGGAGCTGTTTTTT. It is translated as CASSDQQGNTGELFF. This chain links TRBV6-6 with TRBJ2-2; perhaps TRBD1 as D (6 bases). Germline-derived CDR1 and CDR2 are MNHNY and SVGAGI (reference sequence). This CDR3 has 15 residues. Trimming stripped 5 bases from V and 2 bases from J, with 12 bases between.

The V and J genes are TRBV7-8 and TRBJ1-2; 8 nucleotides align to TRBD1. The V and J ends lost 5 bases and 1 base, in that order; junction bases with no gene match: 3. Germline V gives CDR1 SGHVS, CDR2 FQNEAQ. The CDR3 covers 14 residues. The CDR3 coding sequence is TGTGCCAGCAGCAGGACAGGGTTTAACTATGGCTACACCTTC. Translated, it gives CASSRTGFNYGYTF.

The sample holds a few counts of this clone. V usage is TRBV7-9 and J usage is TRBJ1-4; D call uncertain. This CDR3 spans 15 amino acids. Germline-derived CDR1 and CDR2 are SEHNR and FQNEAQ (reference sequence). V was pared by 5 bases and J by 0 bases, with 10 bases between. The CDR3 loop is CASSASEPTNEKLFF. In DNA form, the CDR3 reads TGTGCCAGCAGCGCATCAGAACCAACTAATGAAAAACTGTTTTTT.

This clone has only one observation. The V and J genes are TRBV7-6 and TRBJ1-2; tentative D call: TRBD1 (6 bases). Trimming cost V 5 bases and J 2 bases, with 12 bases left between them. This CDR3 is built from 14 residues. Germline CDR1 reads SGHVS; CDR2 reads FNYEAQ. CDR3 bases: TGTGCCAGCAGCCCCGCCCAGGGGAACTATGGCTACACCTTC. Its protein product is CASSPAQGNYGYTF.

The CDR3, as DNA: TGTGCCAGCGCCGGGACGAGGGGGTCGACTAATGAAAAACTGTTTTTT. Protein product: CASAGTRGSTNEKLFF. The rearrangement uses TRBV2 and TRBJ1-4; D possibly corresponds to TRBD1 (6 bases). Germline loops: CDR1 SNHLY, CDR2 FYNNEI. The CDR3 has 16 residues. V was cut by 8 bases and J by 2 bases, with 18 bases left in between.

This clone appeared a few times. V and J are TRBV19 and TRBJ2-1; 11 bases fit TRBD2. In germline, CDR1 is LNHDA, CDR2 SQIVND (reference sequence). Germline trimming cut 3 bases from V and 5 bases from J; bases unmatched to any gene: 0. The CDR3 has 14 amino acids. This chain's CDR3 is CASSMGLADNEQFF. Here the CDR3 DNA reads TGTGCCAGTAGTATGGGACTAGCGGACAATGAGCAGTTCTTC.

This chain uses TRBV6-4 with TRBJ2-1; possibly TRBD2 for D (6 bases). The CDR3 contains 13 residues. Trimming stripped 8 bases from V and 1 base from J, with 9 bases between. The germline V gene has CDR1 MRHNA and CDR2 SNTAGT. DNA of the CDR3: TGTGCCAGCTCTAGCGAGTCCTACAATGAGCAGTTCTTC. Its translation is CASSSESYNEQFF.

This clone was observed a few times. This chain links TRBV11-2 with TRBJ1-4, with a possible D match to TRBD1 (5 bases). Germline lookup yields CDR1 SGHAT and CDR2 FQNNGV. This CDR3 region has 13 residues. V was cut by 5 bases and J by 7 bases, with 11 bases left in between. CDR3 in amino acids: CASSPSGVEKLFF. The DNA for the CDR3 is TGTGCCAGCAGCCCCTCGGGGGTTGAAAAACTGTTTTTT.

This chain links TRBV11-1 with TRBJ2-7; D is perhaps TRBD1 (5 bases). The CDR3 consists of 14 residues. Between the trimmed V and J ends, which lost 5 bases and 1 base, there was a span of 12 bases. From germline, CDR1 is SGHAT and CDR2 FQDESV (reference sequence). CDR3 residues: CASSVTDLSYEQYF. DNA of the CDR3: TGTGCCAGCAGCGTGACAGACCTATCCTACGAGCAGTACTTC.

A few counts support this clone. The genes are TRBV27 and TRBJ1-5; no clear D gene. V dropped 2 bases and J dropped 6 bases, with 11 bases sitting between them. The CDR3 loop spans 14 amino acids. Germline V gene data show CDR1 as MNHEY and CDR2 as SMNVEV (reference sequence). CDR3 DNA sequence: TGTGCCAGCAGTTTAGACCTAGTGAGTCAGCCCCAGCATTTT. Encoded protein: CASSLDLVSQPQHF.

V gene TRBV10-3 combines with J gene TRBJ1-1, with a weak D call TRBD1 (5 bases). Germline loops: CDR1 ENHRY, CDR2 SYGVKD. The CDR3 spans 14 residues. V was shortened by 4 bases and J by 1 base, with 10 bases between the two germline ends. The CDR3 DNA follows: TGTGCCATCAGTGGACGAGGACAGAACACTGAAGCTTTCTTT. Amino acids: CAISGRGQNTEAFF.

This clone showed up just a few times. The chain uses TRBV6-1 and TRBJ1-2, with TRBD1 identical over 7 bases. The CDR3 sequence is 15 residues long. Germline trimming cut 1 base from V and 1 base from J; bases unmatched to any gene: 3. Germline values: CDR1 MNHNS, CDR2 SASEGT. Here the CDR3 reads CASSEGTGYNYGYTF. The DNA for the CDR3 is TGTGCCAGCAGTGAAGGGACAGGTTATAACTATGGCTACACCTTC.